These 30 T cell receptor beta chains came from one sample sequenced in a study of blood T cells in healthy people across ages. For the second PCR, which ran for about 7 to 11 cycles, a sample-barcoded 5' primer and a J-beta primer mix were used. TCRdb reanalysed the 5' RACE reads using MiXCR and keeps one entry per CDR3 protein. The data contain around 820,000 distinct CDR3 sequences, around a quarter of them singletons. The sample was also linked to a second study, of T cells of mothers and their children.

Sequencing was carried out using blood. The receptors come from a boy aged 5 to 17 in good health.

The chain couples TRBV4-1 to TRBJ2-3; the D gene is possibly TRBD1 (6 bases). V shed 6 bases and J shed 0 bases, with 13 bases lying between them. The CDR3 has 15 amino acids. The germline CDR1 and CDR2 sequences are MGHRA and YSYEKL. In DNA, the CDR3 is TGCGCCAGCAGTATGCGGACAGACAGCACAGATACGCAGTATTTT. The encoded protein is CASSMRTDSTDTQYF.

This clonotype has only a few counts. The J gene is TRBJ2-6, the V gene TRBV5-1; TRBD1 is a possible D gene (7 bases). This CDR3 region has 20 residues. The ends were cut back, 3 bases at V and 0 bases at J, with 22 bases in the middle. Germline V gives CDR1 SGHRS, CDR2 YFSETQ. The CDR3 loop is CASSSFSGDRKFSGANVLTF. CDR3 DNA: TGCGCCAGCAGCTCCTTCTCGGGGGACAGAAAATTCTCTGGGGCCAACGTCCTGACTTTC.

J is TRBJ2-3 and V is TRBV6-5; 7 bases match TRBD1. V dropped 5 bases and J dropped 4; count of bases not matched to a gene: 6. Germline values: CDR1 MNHEY, CDR2 SVGAGI. This CDR3 has 14 amino acids. CDR3 DNA: TGTGCCAGCAGTACAGGGGTTAAGGCAGATACGCAGTATTTT. Protein product: CASSTGVKADTQYF.

About this clonotype: A junction boundary mismatches the germline segment, possibly from a read error. The V call is TRBV11-2, the J call TRBJ2-7; TRBD1 is a possible D gene (6 bases). The CDR3 runs 16 residues. Germline-derived CDR1 and CDR2 are SGHAT and FQNNGV. The CDR3 loop reads CASSLGSQGWQETQCF. CDR3 bases: TGTGCCAGCAGCTTAGGTTCGCAGGGGTGGCAGGAGACCCAGTGCTTC.

There are a few counts of this clonotype. The chain has TRBV5-1 and TRBJ2-7; 9 nucleotides agree with TRBD1. There are 17 residues in the CDR3. Germline V CDR1 and CDR2: SGHRS, YFSETQ. The trim removed 3 bases at V and 3 bases at J, leaving 13 bases unmatched. The CDR3 here is CASSSGTGRLGVYEQYF. The CDR3 DNA follows: TGCGCCAGCAGCTCCGGGACAGGGAGGTTGGGAGTCTACGAGCAGTACTTC. The full variable domain, its missing parts supplied by reference TRBV5-1 and TRBJ2-7, is KAGVTQTPRYLIKTRGQQVTLSCSPISGHRSVSWYQQTPGQGLQFLFEYFSETQRNKGNFPGRFSGRQFSNSRSEMNVSTLELGDSALYLCASSSGTGRLGVYEQYFGPGTRLTVT.

V and J are TRBV7-9 and TRBJ2-1; 9 bases are a match to TRBD1. The CDR3 covers 15 residues. Germline trimming cut 5 bases from V and 9 bases from J; bases unmatched to any gene: 11. Germline V gene sequence: CDR1 SEHNR, CDR2 FQNEAQ (reference sequence). This CDR3 is CASSRRGTGYTEQFF. The CDR3 DNA reads as TGTGCCAGCAGCCGACGCGGGACAGGGTATACTGAGCAGTTCTTC.

The chain couples TRBV13 to TRBJ2-7; D assignment may be TRBD1 or TRBD2 (7 bases each). The CDR3 runs to 15 residues. V lost 5 bases to trimming and J lost 2 bases, with 16 bases between them. From germline, CDR1 is PRHDT and CDR2 FYEKMQ (reference sequence). The CDR3 reads CASSQRGGTAYEQYF. The CDR3, as DNA: TGTGCCAGCAGCCAAAGGGGGGGGACAGCCTACGAGCAGTACTTC.

This clonotype was detected only a few times. The V gene is TRBV5-5, the J gene TRBJ1-3, with D unclear. CDR1 SGHKS and CDR2 YYEKEE come from the germline V gene (reference sequence). This CDR3 spans 14 amino acids. Trimming removed 5 bases from V and 0 bases from J, with 9 bases in between. CDR3 bases: TGTGCCAGCAGATCTGCCGGCTCTGGAAACACCATATATTTT. Residues: CASRSAGSGNTIYF. Drawing the rest from reference TRBV5-5 and TRBJ1-3, the complete variable domain is DAGVTQSPTHLIKTRGQQVTLRCSPISGHKSVSWYQQVLGQGPQFIFQYYEKEERGRGNFPDRFSARQFPNYSSELNVNALLLGDSALYLCASRSAGSGNTIYFGEGSWLTVV.

This clonotype was counted only a few times. The chain carries TRBV21-1 and TRBJ2-1; the table assigns TRBD2, which was not confirmed against the DNA. TRBV21-1 is marked as a pseudogene. There are 16 residues in the CDR3. CDR3: CASSKVGTSAYNEQFF. The CDR3 nucleotides are TGTGCCAGCAGCAAAGTTGGGACTAGCGCTTACAATGAGCAGTTCTTC.

This chain joins TRBV27 and TRBJ1-3, with D unresolved. This CDR3 spans 15 amino acids. V shed 5 bases and J shed 4 bases, with 15 bases lying between them. CDR1 is MNHEY and CDR2 is SMNVEV in the germline V gene (reference sequence). The CDR3, as DNA: TGTGCCAGCAGTCCCCTTACTGATCCCGGAAACACCATATATTTT. This gives the protein CASSPLTDPGNTIYF.

The rearrangement links TRBV7-3 to TRBJ2-3; maybe TRBD1 (7 bases). V was pared by 5 bases and J by 6 bases, with 21 bases between. CDR3 length: 16 residues. Germline-derived CDR1 and CDR2 are SGHTA and FQGTGA. The CDR3 here is CASSPRQGGRTDTQYF. CDR3 nucleotide sequence: TGTGCCAGCAGCCCCCGACAGGGAGGAAGGACGGATACGCAGTATTTT.

The chain's CDR3 is CAISEPFPRGTTDTQYF. In DNA, the CDR3 is TGTGCCATCAGTGAGCCCTTCCCCCGGGGGACCACAGATACGCAGTATTTT. The chain has TRBV10-3 and TRBJ2-3; a weak D match, TRBD2 (6 bases). The CDR3 loop spans 17 amino acids. V was cut by 2 bases and J by 2 bases, with 17 bases left in between. The germline gives CDR1 ENHRY, CDR2 SYGVKD.

The chain combines TRBV4-1 with TRBJ2-5, with 9 bases that match TRBD1. This CDR3 has 14 residues. Germline loops: CDR1 MGHRA, CDR2 YSYEKL. V gave up 2 bases and J gave up 5 bases; unmatched junction bases: 3. CDR3 sequence reads: CASSQNRGLETQYF. CDR3 nucleotide sequence: TGCGCCAGCAGCCAAAACAGGGGGCTTGAGACCCAGTACTTC.

The rearrangement joins TRBV7-2 to TRBJ2-5; D gene ambiguous. Germline CDR1 and CDR2: SGHTA and FQGNSA. The CDR3 has 14 amino acids. Trimming took 1 base from V and 1 from J, leaving 7 bases between them. The CDR3 coding sequence is TGTGCCAGCAGCTTAGAACTGCTCCAAGAGACCCAGTACTTC. It yields the protein CASSLELLQETQYF.

For the CDR3, the DNA is TGTGCCTGGAGTGTCTCCAGAGGCCATGAGCAGTTCTTC. It encodes CAWSVSRGHEQFF. The V gene is TRBV30, the J gene TRBJ2-1; no clear D. Germline loops: CDR1 GTSNPN, CDR2 SVGIG (reference sequence). The length of the CDR3 is 13 residues. Deletions cut 0 bases from V and 8 bases from J, with 11 bases between.

In this sample, this clonotype turned up many times. The V and J genes are TRBV20-1 and TRBJ1-2, with D tentatively TRBD1 (5 bases). The germline V gene encodes CDR1 DFQATT and CDR2 SNEGSKA (reference sequence). V shed 6 bases and J shed 4 bases, with 18 bases lying between them. The CDR3 spans 14 residues. The CDR3 bases are TGCAGTGCGGAGGTGGGGCAGGGACGCTATGGCTACACCTTC. It translates to CSAEVGQGRYGYTF.

This chain joins TRBV5-1 and TRBJ2-3; D is unclear. V was clipped by 0 bases and J by 0 bases, with 8 bases between them. The CDR3 consists of 15 residues. Germline V gene data show CDR1 as SGHRS and CDR2 as YFSETQ. CDR3 in amino acids: CASSLENPSTDTQYF. In DNA, the CDR3 is TGCGCCAGCAGCTTGGAGAATCCTAGCACAGATACGCAGTATTTT. Full variable domain (remainder filled in from reference TRBV5-1 and TRBJ2-3): KAGVTQTPRYLIKTRGQQVTLSCSPISGHRSVSWYQQTPGQGLQFLFEYFSETQRNKGNFPGRFSGRQFSNSRSEMNVSTLELGDSALYLCASSLENPSTDTQYFGPGTRLTVL.

This clonotype was seen a handful of times. This chain connects TRBV18 to TRBJ2-5; no reliable D call. This CDR3 region has 12 residues. V lost 3 bases and J lost 6, with 8 bases in between. CDR1 and CDR2 from the germline V gene are KGHSH and LQKENI. The DNA for the CDR3 is TGTGCCAGCTCACCTCCGGAGAAGACCCAGTACTTC. It translates to CASSPPEKTQYF.

This chain joins TRBV20-1 and TRBJ1-1; D is ambiguous. V was cut by 3 bases and J by 0 bases, with 5 bases left in between. Germline V gives CDR1 DFQATT, CDR2 SNEGSKA (reference sequence). The CDR3 is 12 amino acids. CDR3 DNA: TGCAGTGCTAGTATCCTGAACACTGAAGCTTTCTTT. Encoded protein: CSASILNTEAFF.

The chain employs TRBV7-2 and TRBJ1-6; TRBD1 agrees at 9 bases. The germline V gene has CDR1 SGHTA and CDR2 FQGNSA. Trimming took 1 base from V and 7 from J; bases not matched to a gene: 5. The CDR3 runs 16 residues. The CDR3 region is CASSLGPGQGNSPLHF. CDR3 sequence (DNA): TGTGCCAGCAGCTTAGGCCCGGGACAGGGAAATTCACCCCTCCACTTT.

This clonotype was counted only a few times. V and J are TRBV12-3 or TRBV12-4 and TRBJ2-2, with TRBD2 matching over 10 bases. The V segment lost 5 bases and the J segment 6 bases; nucleotides outside the gene matches: 6. The CDR3 length is 15 residues. CDR3 amino acids: CASSPSGRGAGELFF. The CDR3 region has the DNA TGTGCCAGCAGTCCGAGCGGGAGGGGCGCCGGGGAGCTGTTTTTT.

The V and J genes are TRBV7-2 and TRBJ2-7; 7 bases are shared with TRBD1. CDR3 length: 14 amino acids. In germline, CDR1 is SGHTA, CDR2 FQGNSA. V shed 5 bases and J 5 bases; nucleotides not matched to a gene: 9. The CDR3 loop is CASSLDRAVNEQYF. DNA for the CDR3: TGTGCCAGCAGCCTAGACAGGGCTGTGAACGAGCAGTACTTC.

This clonotype came up a few times. V usage is TRBV5-6 and J usage is TRBJ2-7; D is perhaps TRBD2 (6 bases). CDR1 SGHDT and CDR2 YYEEEE come from the germline V gene. The CDR3 runs 15 residues. Trimming took off 4 bases at V and 2 bases at J, with 16 bases between the two ends. As DNA, the CDR3 is TGTGCCAGCAGCCTTGGAGGGCCGGGGGCCTACGAGCAGTACTTC. Translated: CASSLGGPGAYEQYF.

This clonotype came up a few times. This chain uses TRBV11-2 with TRBJ2-7; D could derive from TRBD1 or TRBD2 (7 bases each). Germline CDR1 and CDR2: SGHAT and FQNNGV. This CDR3 is 16 amino acids long. The V gene lost 6 bases and the J gene lost 2 bases, with 20 bases spanning the gap. CDR3 amino acids: CASRLGWEGAAYEQYF. The CDR3 bases are TGTGCCAGCAGGCTGGGTTGGGAGGGGGCGGCCTACGAGCAGTACTTC.

The chain couples TRBV28 to TRBJ1-5, with D perhaps matching TRBD1 (5 bases). V gave up 8 bases and J gave up 4 bases, with 24 bases separating them. CDR3 size: 17 residues. CDR1 and CDR2 (germline): MDHEN, SYDVKM. The CDR3 nucleotides read TGTGCCAGCCACCGCGGGGGGGGTCTAGTTGGAAATCAGCCCCAGCATTTT. This sequence encodes CASHRGGGLVGNQPQHF.

This clonotype has a handful of counts. The junction differs from germline at one of its ends, possibly a read error. J is TRBJ1-2 and V is TRBV5-1, with D maybe TRBD1 (5 bases). Looked up from germline, CDR1 is SGHRS and CDR2 is YFSETQ. CDR3 size: 13 residues. CDR3 sequence reads: CVSSLGQNYGYTF. DNA of the CDR3: TGCGTCAGCAGCTTGGGGCAGAACTATGGCTACACCTTC.

This sequence joins TRBV7-9 and TRBJ2-5, with D possibly TRBD1 on 6 matching bases. The J call may be faulty, since TRBJ2-7 better matches the DNA end. Germline loops: CDR1 SEHNR, CDR2 FQNEAQ (reference sequence). This CDR3 is 13 amino acids long. In nucleotides, the CDR3 is TGTGCCAGCAGCCCCTCACAGGGAAACGAGCAGTACTTC. Amino acids: CASSPSQGNEQYF.

This rearrangement joins TRBV20-1 to TRBJ2-3; weak D call: TRBD2 (5 bases). Germline CDR1 reads DFQATT; CDR2 reads SNEGSKA (reference sequence). This CDR3 has 13 amino acids. This CDR3 reads CSTARRGTDTQYF. The CDR3 DNA reads as TGCAGCACCGCCAGGCGGGGCACAGATACGCAGTATTTT.

The CDR3 DNA follows: TGTGCCAGCAGTTTATTCGCGGGGGCGCGCTCCTACGAGCAGTACTTC. It translates to CASSLFAGARSYEQYF. V and J are TRBV27 and TRBJ2-7, with D perhaps TRBD2 (7 bases). The CDR3 runs 16 residues. The germline V gene has CDR1 MNHEY and CDR2 SMNVEV (reference sequence). V was pared by 1 base and J by 0 bases, with 13 bases between.

This clonotype was detected a few times. V gene TRBV5-1 combines with J gene TRBJ1-1, with a weak D call TRBD1 (5 bases). Germline V CDR1 and CDR2: SGHRS, YFSETQ. V shed 0 bases and J shed 3 bases, with 15 bases lying between them. This CDR3 contains 16 residues. CDR3 in amino acids: CASSLGPTGTDTEAFF. CDR3 nucleotides: TGCGCCAGCAGCTTGGGGCCTACAGGTACGGACACTGAAGCTTTCTTT.